This TCR beta chain was captured by sequencing in a study of blood T cell repertoires in COVID-19 (dated by TCRdb to about 2020). Turning to the overall study: Collaborator samples came from the United States, Italy and Spain and covered acute and convalescent phases of COVID-19. Samples were obtained from the ongoing ImmuneRACE study (first 160 participants) and from roughly 1,300 subjects provided by 6 global collaborators. Subjects who had been exposed to COVID-19, were actively infected with it, or had recovered from it provided the deeply sampled blood TCRbeta repertoires that made up the dataset. A de-identified subject ID, COVID-19 status, age in years and sex were almost always included in the sample metadata. HLA class I and class II types, where available, came from metadata supplied by the sample provider rather than from assay-based typing. The repertoires were released in a freely available public database meant as a resource for research on the immune response to SARS-CoV-2. The prospective study material was composed of cDNA or gDNA derived from T cells, B-cell-depleted T cells, or PBMCs.

TCRbeta CDR3 regions were amplified from genomic DNA by means of the immunoSEQ Assay, a bias-controlled multiplex PCR. Per the original workflow: Within the assay, amplification of reference gene primers was used to estimate how many nucleated cells each sample contained. To quantify the absolute abundance of each unique TCRbeta CDR3 rearrangement, sequence reads were collapsed and filtered. For each sample, productive Simpson clonality was calculated as the square root of Simpson's diversity index over productive rearrangements. TCRdb carries this immuneACCESS record with in-frame sequences only. Its versions omit some clonotypes, under half of them owing to an unresolved V gene in the studies checked, with the rest unexplained. The V and J calls and clone size are taken from that table; D and trimming were inferred from the DNA. The sample contains about 97,000 clones, around nine tenths of them found a single time. Clones ranked in the top ten supply around 2.1% of the sample.

From V the trimming removes 1 base and from J it removes 9 bases, while the gene matches leave 7 bases of the junction unaccounted for. The CDR3 spans 16 residues, from the cysteine through the phenylalanine. Only the CDR3 DNA is retained, 48 bases long and in frame from the first base. From a lookup of the germline V gene, CDR1 and CDR2 are MGHRA and YSYEKL. One collaborating source in Seattle enrolled patients while the patients were actively infected and followed the patients over time throughout the course of disease. Whole blood was collected in K2EDTA tubes by collaborating institutions according to the institutions' own protocols. Collaborator samples were shipped for TCRbeta analysis as frozen whole blood, isolated PBMCs, or DNA extracted from either sample type. Broad study findings and their caveats: Clinical and demographic metadata were provided uncurated, with the amount varying by source and participant.

As for this clone: Its antigen is unknown. Base quality data are lacking; no much larger clone is found one base away.

The sequencing sample was made of peripheral blood. Rearrangement joined TRBV4-1 to TRBJ2-1; TRBD2 aligns with 12 central bases. This clonotype originated in a man aged 45 to 65 with COVID-19, enrolled during active disease. The sequenced DNA: TGCGCCAGCAGCCAAGCCGCTAGCGGGGGGGCAGGTGAGCAGTTCTTC. It specifies CASSQAASGGAGEQFF.